This TCR beta chain comes out of a study of T cell repertoires in ileal Crohn's disease. Germline V CDR1 and CDR2: MNHEY, SMNVEV (reference sequence). The CDR3 has 14 residues. V lost 5 bases, J lost 2 bases, and 4 bases stayed unmatched. General study results and limits: Clonality above 26.8% at surgery always came with endoscopic recurrence. Active smokers at surgery had more clonal expansions than non-smokers.

This clone was seen only once. Its antigen is unidentified. The sample has other DNA sequences that encode this CDR3 too. Some clones are missing from TCRdb's copy, which holds only in-frame ones; the method was immunoSEQ multiplex PCR. The sample lists 8,000 to 8,500 clones, around four fifths seen once, with roughly 8.4% in the top ten. The sequence was obtained from an adult with Crohn's disease. Material: ileal tissue. The chain has TRBV27 and TRBJ1-1, with TRBD1 matching over 8 bases. The CDR3 here is CASSRQGLNTEAFF. In DNA, the CDR3 is TGTGCCAGCAGTAGACAGGGGCTCAACACTGAAGCTTTCTTT.